Below, 4 T cell receptor beta chains from the same sample are listed, as sequenced in a study of blood T cell repertoires in COVID-19. The assay was immunoSEQ multiplex PCR, and TCRdb's table has in-frame clones only and misses some. The sample has 80,000 to 100,000 clones, around 84% seen once. Input material: peripheral blood. These receptors were collected from a woman over 75 in a cohort sampled during active or convalescent COVID-19.

This clone has only one observation. This chain uses TRBV5-8 with TRBJ2-7, with D possibly matching TRBD2 (5 bases). The CDR3 runs 16 residues. Germline V CDR1 and CDR2: SGHTS, YDEGEE. The germline V and J ends were trimmed by 1 base and 0 bases, with 14 bases remaining between them. CDR3 in amino acids: CASSLYSASYSYEQYV. The CDR3, as DNA: TGTGCCAGCAGCTTGTACAGTGCTAGCTACTCCTACGAGCAGTACGTC.

The rearrangement uses TRBV5-1 and TRBJ2-1; TRBD2 is a possible D gene (5 bases). Trimming removed 2 bases from V and 10 bases from J, with 13 bases in between. The germline CDR1 and CDR2 sequences are SGHRS and YFSETQ. This CDR3 has 13 amino acids. The DNA for the CDR3 is TGCGCCAGCAGCTTAAATTCGGAGCGGGAGCAGTTCTTC. Its translation: CASSLNSEREQFF. Filled out from reference TRBV5-1 and TRBJ2-1, the complete variable domain reads KAGVTQTPRYLIKTRGQQVTLSCSPISGHRSVSWYQQTPGQGLQFLFEYFSETQRNKGNFPGRFSGRQFSNSRSEMNVSTLELGDSALYLCASSLNSEREQFFGPGTRLTVL.

The V and J genes are TRBV6-2 or TRBV6-3 and TRBJ2-1, with D possibly matching TRBD2 (5 bases). The V end lost 2 bases, the J end lost 5 bases, and 10 bases lay between the germline ends. The V gene's germline CDR1 is MNHEY and CDR2 SVGEGT. The CDR3 consists of 14 residues. CDR3 coding DNA: TGTGCCAGCAGTTACCCATCTAGCAACAATGAGCAGTTCTTC. This codes for CASSYPSSNNEQFF.

The rearrangement links TRBV5-4 to TRBJ2-1; 12 nucleotides agree with TRBD1. Per the germline V gene, CDR1 is SGHNT and CDR2 is YYREEE (reference sequence). The CDR3 loop spans 15 amino acids. The junction had 4 bases not matched to a gene; V was cut back by 4 bases and J by 5 bases. The CDR3 region is CASSEGTGGHNEQFF. The CDR3 DNA sequence: TGTGCCAGCAGCGAAGGGACAGGGGGCCACAATGAGCAGTTCTTC.